The following is a T cell receptor beta chain sequence with its context. Its specificity is unknown. This entry comes from a study of T-cell memory formation after mild COVID-19. Findings and limits, study-wide: Shrinking CD4+ clones resided mostly in CM and EM, and CD8+ ones in EMRA. Memory from before infection featured some responding clones, which suggests cross-reactive memory joined.

5'RACE primed at constant segments yielded TCR alpha and TCR beta cDNA libraries bearing sample barcodes and UMIs. TCRdb redid the calling of the 5' RACE reads with MiXCR, one entry per CDR3 protein. Counted here are about 390,000 distinct CDR3 sequences, around a fifth occurring once; the ten biggest clones make up around 13%. Germline loops: CDR1 SEHNR, CDR2 FQNEAQ (reference sequence). V was pared by 5 bases and J by 11 bases, with 13 bases of the junction left unmatched. The CDR3 consists of 16 residues. Sequenced material: PBMCs or a T cell subset sorted from them (not recorded which). The TCR was taken from an adult woman who had mild COVID-19 (a few samples of this study predate the infection). Cell type and time point are not known. The chain employs TRBV7-9 and TRBJ1-5, with 12 nucleotides matching TRBD1. CDR3 in amino acids: CASSRGTGGFLEAQHF. The CDR3 nucleotides read TGTGCCAGCAGCCGAGGGACAGGGGGCTTTTTAGAAGCCCAGCATTTT.